This entry lists 28 T cell receptor beta chains sequenced from one sample in a study of T cell changes during pregnancy in multiple sclerosis. Sequenced by immunoSEQ multiplex PCR; TCRdb stores in-frame clones only, minus some. The profile shows 40,000 to 50,000 clones, about 90% of them singletons. Here the sequenced sample was CD8+ T cells from peripheral blood mononuclear cells, taken after pregnancy. The source is a female donor with multiple sclerosis, enrolled in a pregnancy study.

The chain recombines TRBV7-9 with TRBJ1-4; perhaps TRBD1 as D (5 bases). V lost 5 bases, J lost 6 bases, and 13 bases lay in between. This CDR3 contains 14 residues. CDR1 is SEHNR, CDR2 FQNEAQ, per germline (reference sequence). CDR3 amino acids: CASSPGTGDEKLFF. As DNA, the CDR3 is TGTGCCAGCAGCCCGGGGACGGGGGATGAAAAACTGTTTTTT.

V and J are TRBV15 and TRBJ1-6, with a tentative D call TRBD1 (5 bases). Germline V gene sequence: CDR1 LNHNV, CDR2 YYDKDF (reference sequence). V lost 0 bases to trimming and J lost 8 bases, with 17 bases between them. The CDR3 has 17 residues. CDR3 DNA: TGTGCCACCAGCAGAGATGTTTCCACAGGAGCAGATTCACCCCTCCACTTT. Translated, it gives CATSRDVSTGADSPLHF.

This chain uses TRBV13 with TRBJ2-7; no reliable D call. V was trimmed by 2 bases and J by 5 bases, leaving 7 bases between them. CDR1 and CDR2 (germline): PRHDT, FYEKMQ (reference sequence). The length of the CDR3 is 12 residues. The CDR3 region has the DNA TGTGCCAGCAGCTTATATGGAGACGAGCAGTACTTC. Protein sequence: CASSLYGDEQYF. The full variable domain, rest sourced from reference TRBV13 and TRBJ2-7, is AAGVIQSPRHLIKEKRETATLKCYPIPRHDTVYWYQQGPGQDPQFLISFYEKMQSDKGSIPDRFSAQQFSDYHSELNMSSLELGDSALYFCASSLYGDEQYFGPGTRLTVT.

The V and J genes are TRBV27 and TRBJ2-4, with D hard to call. Trimming removed 2 bases from V and 6 bases from J, with 11 bases in between. The germline gives CDR1 MNHEY, CDR2 SMNVEV (reference sequence). The CDR3 sequence is 14 residues long. In nucleotides, the CDR3 is TGTGCCAGCAGTTTAGGGCAGGTTGGAAACATTCAGTACTTC. This sequence encodes CASSLGQVGNIQYF.

V is TRBV13 and J is TRBJ1-2; TRBD1 matches 7 bases. Germline values: CDR1 PRHDT, CDR2 FYEKMQ (reference sequence). V lost 4 bases and J lost 7; bases outside the gene matches: 6. The length of the CDR3 is 13 residues. This CDR3 is CASSSQGQGGYTF. For the CDR3, the DNA is TGTGCCAGCAGCTCACAGGGGCAAGGTGGCTACACCTTC.

This chain joins TRBV6-6 and TRBJ2-3; D unclear. Trimming left V 6 bases short and J 1 base short, with 11 bases between. Germline values: CDR1 MNHNY, CDR2 SVGAGI (reference sequence). This CDR3 comprises 14 residues. As DNA, the CDR3 is TGTGCCAGCAGCGCCGACTCCGGCACAGATACGCAGTATTTT. The encoded protein is CASSADSGTDTQYF.

This chain links TRBV7-3 with TRBJ1-1; D is possibly TRBD1 (6 bases). Trimming left V 2 bases short and J 5 bases short, with 12 bases between. The CDR3 is 14 residues long. The germline V gene has CDR1 SGHTA and CDR2 FQGTGA. The CDR3 loop reads CASSLGGRGTEAFF. Here the CDR3 DNA reads TGTGCCAGCAGCTTAGGGGGGCGGGGGACTGAAGCTTTCTTT.

This rearrangement joins TRBV7-9 to TRBJ2-5; no firm D call. Germline V gives CDR1 SEHNR, CDR2 FQNEAQ (reference sequence). V was pared by 4 bases and J by 7 bases, with 7 bases between. The CDR3 covers 11 residues. In nucleotides, the CDR3 is TGTGCCAGCAGCTCACATGGGACCCAGTACTTC. As protein: CASSSHGTQYF.

This clone was recorded only once. The chain is built from TRBV9 and TRBJ1-1, with D possibly TRBD1 on 6 matching bases. V lost 3 bases and J lost 5, with 11 bases in between. CDR3 length: 13 residues. In germline, CDR1 is SGDLS, CDR2 YYNGEE. The CDR3 loop is CASSATGSTEAFF. In DNA, the CDR3 is TGTGCCAGCAGCGCCACAGGGTCGACTGAAGCTTTCTTT.

The gene calls are TRBV7-9 and TRBJ1-1, with D perhaps matching TRBD1 (6 bases). V lost 7 bases and J 5 bases, leaving 11 bases between the germline ends. The germline V gene encodes CDR1 SEHNR and CDR2 FQNEAQ (reference sequence). CDR3 length equals 12 residues. CDR3 sequence: CASIFQGTEAFF. CDR3 coding DNA: TGTGCCAGCATCTTCCAGGGGACTGAAGCTTTCTTT.

V and J are TRBV6-6 and TRBJ2-1, with 9 bases fitting TRBD2. Germline V gene data show CDR1 as MNHNY and CDR2 as SVGAGI (reference sequence). V was clipped by 7 bases and J by 7 bases; unmatched bases: 11. CDR3 length: 15 residues. This CDR3 is CASIKGRGGRNEQFF. In DNA, the CDR3 is TGTGCCAGCATAAAGGGGCGGGGGGGAAGAAATGAGCAGTTCTTC.

This CDR3 is CASSAAGEPLNEQFF. CDR3 DNA: TGTGCCAGCAGTGCGGCGGGGGAGCCATTAAATGAGCAGTTCTTC. The chain carries TRBV9 and TRBJ2-1; TRBD2 aligns across 7 bases. The CDR3 is 15 residues long. The V gene's germline CDR1 is SGDLS and CDR2 YYNGEE. V shed 5 bases, J shed 7 bases, and the junction held 12 bases outside the gene matches.

V usage is TRBV15 and J usage is TRBJ2-7, with 7 bases matching TRBD1. The CDR3 consists of 12 residues. V was clipped by 2 bases and J by 5 bases; unmatched bases: 0. Germline V gives CDR1 LNHNV, CDR2 YYDKDF (reference sequence). CDR3 residues: CATSRTGDEQYF. The CDR3, as DNA: TGTGCCACCAGCAGAACAGGGGACGAGCAGTACTTC.

The J gene is TRBJ2-5, the V gene TRBV5-6; the match to TRBD2 covers 8 bases. Germline lookup yields CDR1 SGHDT and CDR2 YYEEEE. The CDR3 length is 17 residues. V shed 3 bases and J 3 bases; nucleotides not matched to a gene: 13. The CDR3 DNA reads TGTGCCAGCAGCTGGGGCGGGGGTAGCGGGGATGAAGAGACCCAGTACTTC. This gives the protein CASSWGGGSGDEETQYF.

The chain joins TRBV6-5 to TRBJ2-1; TRBD1 agrees at 12 bases. This CDR3 comprises 15 residues. Per the germline V gene, CDR1 is MNHEY and CDR2 is SVGAGI. Trimming at V came to 2 bases and at J to 14 bases, leaving 10 bases not matched to a gene. CDR3 residues: CASSYEGQGANVEFF. The DNA for the CDR3 is TGTGCCAGCAGTTACGAGGGACAGGGGGCGAACGTGGAGTTCTTC.

The chain uses TRBV9 and TRBJ2-5; 9 bases agree with TRBD2. CDR3 size: 15 residues. Trimming took 7 bases from V and 4 from J; bases not matched to a gene: 11. Germline-derived CDR1 and CDR2 are SGDLS and YYNGEE. The CDR3 sequence is CASQMAGGPGETQYF. The CDR3 nucleotides read TGTGCCAGCCAAATGGCGGGGGGGCCCGGAGAGACCCAGTACTTC.

V and J are TRBV18 and TRBJ1-3; TRBD1 agrees at 7 bases. CDR3 length equals 17 residues. Germline values: CDR1 KGHSH, CDR2 LQKENI. V shed 5 bases and J 0 bases; nucleotides not matched to a gene: 10. The CDR3 reads CASSWLPGQHSGNTIYF. The DNA for the CDR3 is TGTGCCAGCTCATGGCTGCCGGGACAGCACTCTGGAAACACCATATATTTT.

This sequence joins TRBV6-6 and TRBJ2-6, with no clear D. CDR3 length: 14 residues. The germline gives CDR1 MNHNY, CDR2 SVGAGI (reference sequence). With 6 bases removed from V and 4 bases from J, the gap between germline ends came to 10 bases. The CDR3 region is CASSPWPGANVLTF. The CDR3 bases are TGTGCCAGCAGCCCATGGCCCGGGGCCAACGTCCTGACTTTC.

The chain joins TRBV13 to TRBJ2-7; 7 bases are shared with TRBD1. The CDR3 contains 16 residues. From germline, CDR1 is PRHDT and CDR2 FYEKMQ (reference sequence). V lost 5 bases, J lost 3 bases, and 13 bases stayed unmatched. The CDR3 DNA reads as TGTGCCAGCAGCCCTCCCGACAGGGACCGGGGCTACGAGCAGTACTTC. Translation gives CASSPPDRDRGYEQYF.

This sequence joins TRBV12-2 and TRBJ1-3; the listed D gene, TRBD1, was not tested against the DNA. TRBV12-2 is termed a pseudogene. There are 15 residues in the CDR3. The CDR3 loop reads CASRLARAAGNTIYF. DNA of the CDR3: TGTGCAAGTCGCTTAGCCAGGGCAGCGGGAAACACCATATATTTT.

The CDR3 is CASSLDVQETQYF. The DNA for the CDR3 is TGTGCCAGCAGCCTAGACGTCCAAGAGACCCAGTACTTC. The rearrangement uses TRBV7-3 and TRBJ2-5, with D hard to call. Trimming removed 5 bases from V and 1 base from J, with 8 bases in between. Germline CDR1 SGHTA, CDR2 FQGTGA. CDR3 length: 13 amino acids.

The V gene is TRBV6-4, the J gene TRBJ2-3; D is undetermined. V lost 0 bases and J lost 5, with 9 bases in between. CDR1 and CDR2 (germline): MRHNA, SNTAGT. The CDR3 is 14 amino acids. The CDR3 coding sequence is TGTGCCAGCAGTGACTCGCCCTCAGTAGATACGCAGTATTTT. This encodes CASSDSPSVDTQYF.

V is TRBV19 and J is TRBJ1-5, with D maybe TRBD1 (6 bases). The CDR3 is 16 residues long. Germline V gene data show CDR1 as LNHDA and CDR2 as SQIVND (reference sequence). The V end was cut by 7 bases, the J end by 0 bases, with 16 bases between. CDR3 protein: CASTPDRSLSNQPQHF. The CDR3 coding sequence is TGTGCCAGTACCCCCGACAGGAGCCTTAGCAATCAGCCCCAGCATTTT.

The V and J genes are TRBV11-2 and TRBJ2-7, with 10 positions matching TRBD1. The trim removed 3 bases at V and 7 bases at J, leaving 3 bases unmatched. Germline loops: CDR1 SGHAT, CDR2 FQNNGV. The CDR3 is made up of 13 amino acids. CDR3 residues: CASSFGQGGEQYF. CDR3 in DNA: TGTGCCAGCAGCTTCGGACAGGGGGGTGAGCAGTACTTC.

V and J are TRBV29-1 and TRBJ1-2; D gene unclear. The CDR3 length is 16 residues. Trimming took off 4 bases at V and 4 bases at J, with 22 bases between the two ends. Germline lookup yields CDR1 SQVTM and CDR2 ANQGSEA. Here the CDR3 reads CSVVDEFGVAGYGYTF. CDR3 nucleotide sequence: TGCAGCGTTGTCGATGAGTTTGGGGTGGCGGGCTATGGCTACACCTTC.

The count of this clone is one. The rearrangement links TRBV9 to TRBJ1-2, with a weak D call TRBD1 (6 bases). Looked up from germline, CDR1 is SGDLS and CDR2 is YYNGEE. V lost 4 bases and J 7 bases, leaving 11 bases between the germline ends. The CDR3 is made up of 12 amino acids. CDR3 amino acids: CASSSGVRGYTF. The DNA for the CDR3 is TGTGCCAGCAGCTCAGGGGTGCGTGGCTACACCTTC.

The chain uses TRBV7-9 and TRBJ2-6, with D possibly matching TRBD2 (6 bases). The V gene's germline CDR1 is SEHNR and CDR2 FQNEAQ (reference sequence). The CDR3 sequence is 16 residues long. Trimming stripped 3 bases from V and 0 bases from J, with 9 bases between. The CDR3 coding sequence is TGTGCCAGCAGCTTCCGGGGAGGCTCTGGGGCCAACGTCCTGACTTTC. Its protein is CASSFRGGSGANVLTF.

The V call is TRBV27, the J call TRBJ1-5, with TRBD1 identical over 7 bases. There are 14 residues in the CDR3. Per the germline V gene, CDR1 is MNHEY and CDR2 is SMNVEV (reference sequence). V was clipped by 8 bases and J by 0 bases; unmatched bases: 4. CDR3 protein: CASGGDSSNQPQHF. CDR3 DNA sequence: TGTGCCAGCGGAGGGGACAGTAGCAATCAGCCCCAGCATTTT.